A single sample is the source of the 30 T cell receptor beta chains below, sequenced in a study of PD-1 blockade in classical Hodgkin lymphoma. TCRdb's table, derived via immunoSEQ multiplex PCR, lists solely in-frame clones and lacks some. The table has more than 95,000 clones, over 85% seen once. Noted time point: cycle 4 day 1 (C4D1), after less than 7 weeks of nivolumab. Each and every patient relapsed after autologous stem cell transplantation, and patients got differing brentuximab vedotin exposure. This specimen consisted of peripheral blood mononuclear cells (PBMCs), obtained before the fourth cycle of nivolumab. The source of these receptors is a human donor with classical Hodgkin lymphoma.

J is TRBJ2-3 and V is TRBV10-3; 12 bases match TRBD2. The CDR3 is 15 amino acids. CDR1 and CDR2 (germline): ENHRY, SYGVKD. Trimming removed 6 bases from V and 5 bases from J; junction bases left unmatched: 6. CDR3 in amino acids: CAISRLAGVGDTQYF. The DNA for the CDR3 is TGTGCCATCAGCCGACTAGCGGGAGTGGGAGATACGCAGTATTTT.

The chain is built from TRBV19 and TRBJ2-1; 10 positions match TRBD2. V was pared by 6 bases and J by 4 bases, with 6 bases of the junction left unmatched. Per the germline V gene, CDR1 is LNHDA and CDR2 is SQIVND (reference sequence). The CDR3 length is 15 residues. This CDR3 is CASRSAGGPYNEQFF. The CDR3, as DNA: TGTGCCAGTAGGTCAGCGGGAGGGCCGTACAATGAGCAGTTCTTC.

This chain connects TRBV28 to TRBJ2-7; D might be TRBD2 (6 bases). Germline loops: CDR1 MDHEN, CDR2 SYDVKM. The CDR3 is 16 residues long. V was trimmed by 1 base and J by 5 bases, leaving 18 bases between them. The CDR3 loop is CASSLFGREALDEQYF. CDR3 nucleotide sequence: TGTGCCAGCAGTTTATTTGGCAGGGAGGCCCTAGACGAGCAGTACTTC. The whole variable domain, remainder taken from reference TRBV28 and TRBJ2-7, is DVKVTQSSRYLVKRTGEKVFLECVQDMDHENMFWYRQDPGLGLRLIYFSYDVKMKEKGDIPEGYSVSREKKERFSLILESASTNQTSMYLCASSLFGREALDEQYFGPGTRLTVT.

Remarks on this clone: The sample holds other DNA sequences that translate to the same CDR3. The chain couples TRBV2 to TRBJ2-2, with a tentative D call TRBD1 (6 bases). V lost 6 bases and J 0 bases, leaving 8 bases between the germline ends. This CDR3 is built from 14 residues. In germline, CDR1 is SNHLY, CDR2 FYNNEI. This CDR3 is CASRGTSNTGELFF. The CDR3 DNA is TGTGCCAGCAGGGGGACATCGAACACCGGGGAGCTGTTTTTT.

The gene calls are TRBV27 and TRBJ1-1, with unresolved D. Trimming stripped 7 bases from V and 0 bases from J, with 15 bases between. Per the germline V gene, CDR1 is MNHEY and CDR2 is SMNVEV (reference sequence). The CDR3 has 15 amino acids. CDR3 region: CASTSGIRLNTEAFF. The CDR3 bases are TGTGCCAGCACTTCAGGTATTCGGCTGAACACTGAAGCTTTCTTT.

The chain uses TRBV15 and TRBJ2-7; D is possibly TRBD1 (6 bases). The V gene's germline CDR1 is LNHNV and CDR2 YYDKDF (reference sequence). The length of the CDR3 is 14 residues. Trimming removed 4 bases from V and 0 bases from J, with 10 bases in between. The CDR3 DNA follows: TGTGCCACCAGCACCGAGGACAGCTCCTACGAGCAGTACTTC. Its protein product is CATSTEDSSYEQYF.

The chain links TRBV4-2 to TRBJ1-5, with TRBD1 matching over 7 bases. CDR1 and CDR2 from the germline V gene are LGHNA and YNFKEQ. Unmatched junction bases numbered 11, after V lost 8 bases and J lost 7 bases. CDR3 length equals 14 residues. The CDR3 reads CASALDRAKQPQHF. The CDR3 region has the DNA TGTGCCAGCGCACTAGACAGGGCGAAACAGCCCCAGCATTTT.

The V gene is TRBV18, the J gene TRBJ2-7; 11 nucleotides align to TRBD1. Germline trimming cut 1 base from V and 2 bases from J; bases unmatched to any gene: 4. Germline lookup yields CDR1 KGHSH and CDR2 LQKENI. The CDR3 is 16 amino acids. CDR3 DNA sequence: TGTGCCAGCTCACCACATGGGACAGGGGGAACCTACGAGCAGTACTTC. This sequence encodes CASSPHGTGGTYEQYF.

This clone was observed a single time. The chain couples TRBV23-1 to TRBJ2-3, with D possibly TRBD2 on 6 matching bases. TRBV23-1 is sorted into the ORF group, with uncertain function. The CDR3 is made up of 21 amino acids. The V and J ends lost 3 bases and 2 bases respectively, with 30 bases between them. The CDR3 sequence is CASSQHLALNTNLLATDTQYF. DNA for the CDR3: TGCGCCAGCAGTCAGCACCTCGCGTTAAACACAAATCTACTAGCCACAGATACGCAGTATTTT.

The genes are TRBV2 and TRBJ1-1; TRBD1 is a possible D gene (5 bases). This CDR3 spans 15 amino acids. Trimming cost V 4 bases and J 4 bases, with 16 bases left between them. CDR1 and CDR2 (germline): SNHLY, FYNNEI. The CDR3 sequence: CASSGAGRGSTEAFF. For the CDR3, the DNA is TGTGCCAGCAGTGGGGCAGGGAGGGGTAGCACTGAAGCTTTCTTT. The complete variable domain, with remaining parts taken from reference TRBV2 and TRBJ1-1, reads EPEVTQTPSHQVTQMGQEVILRCVPISNHLYFYWYRQILGQKVEFLVSFYNNEISEKSEIFDDQFSVERPDGSNFTLKIRSTKLEDSAMYFCASSGAGRGSTEAFFGQGTRLTVV.

This chain joins TRBV7-9 and TRBJ2-7; TRBD2 matches 8 bases. V shed 2 bases and J 0 bases; nucleotides not matched to a gene: 0. The CDR3 covers 14 residues. The V gene's germline CDR1 is SEHNR and CDR2 FQNEAQ (reference sequence). The CDR3 DNA reads TGTGCCAGCAGCTTAAGCGGGAGCTCCTACGAGCAGTACTTC. This translates into CASSLSGSSYEQYF. The full variable domain, rest sourced from reference TRBV7-9 and TRBJ2-7, is DTGVSQNPRHKITKRGQNVTFRCDPISEHNRLYWYRQTLGQGPEFLTYFQNEAQLEKSRLLSDRFSAERPKGSFSTLEIQRTEQGDSAMYLCASSLSGSSYEQYFGPGTRLTVT.

The sample holds many counts of this clone. V and J are TRBV13 and TRBJ1-2, with a weak D call TRBD1 (5 bases). CDR3 length: 14 amino acids. V lost 4 bases and J lost 2, with 11 bases in between. Germline-derived CDR1 and CDR2 are PRHDT and FYEKMQ (reference sequence). The CDR3 loop reads CASSSGTGNYGYTF. The CDR3 nucleotides read TGTGCCAGCAGCTCCGGGACGGGGAACTATGGCTACACCTTC.

This clone has a handful of counts. The CDR3 protein is CASSQDYPSGRHTQYF. CDR3 DNA: TGCGCCAGCAGCCAAGATTATCCTAGCGGGAGGCATACGCAGTATTTT. The chain couples TRBV4-3 to TRBJ2-3; the match to TRBD2 covers 11 bases. Germline lookup yields CDR1 LGHNA and CDR2 YSLEER. The CDR3 consists of 16 residues. V lost 0 bases and J lost 7; bases outside the gene matches: 6.

The chain links TRBV27 to TRBJ2-7; 13 bases fit TRBD2. The V and J ends lost 8 bases and 6 bases, in that order; junction bases with no gene match: 7. Germline values: CDR1 MNHEY, CDR2 SMNVEV (reference sequence). This CDR3 contains 14 residues. CDR3 DNA sequence: TGTGCCAGCGTCGGACTAGCGGGAGTTGGCGAGCAGTACTTC. Amino acids: CASVGLAGVGEQYF.

This chain uses TRBV5-5 with TRBJ1-1, with D perhaps matching TRBD1 (5 bases). V lost 1 base, J lost 5 bases, and 18 bases lay in between. Germline assignment: CDR1 SGHKS and CDR2 YYEKEE (reference sequence). The CDR3 loop spans 16 amino acids. The CDR3 is CASSLRRGGGRTEAFF. In nucleotides, the CDR3 is TGTGCCAGCAGCTTGAGGCGCGGCGGGGGAAGAACTGAAGCTTTCTTT.

The rearrangement joins TRBV11-2 to TRBJ2-7; no clear D gene. Germline V gene data show CDR1 as SGHAT and CDR2 as FQNNGV. The CDR3 extends over 12 amino acids. Between the trimmed V and J ends, which lost 3 bases and 7 bases, there was a span of 10 bases. As DNA, the CDR3 is TGTGCCAGCAGCTTTGGTCGGGCTGAGCAGTACTTC. Translated, it gives CASSFGRAEQYF. The complete variable domain, with remaining parts taken from reference TRBV11-2 and TRBJ2-7, reads EAGVAQSPRYKIIEKRQSVAFWCNPISGHATLYWYQQILGQGPKLLIQFQNNGVVDDSQLPKDRFSAERLKGVDSTLKIQPAKLEDSAVYLCASSFGRAEQYFGPGTRLTVT.

This clone was recorded once. The chain joins TRBV19 to TRBJ2-5; D ambiguous. The CDR3 contains 14 residues. Between the trimmed V and J ends, which lost 0 bases and 4 bases, there was a span of 9 bases. The germline gives CDR1 LNHDA, CDR2 SQIVND (reference sequence). CDR3 in amino acids: CASSIDFSGETQYF. Here the CDR3 DNA reads TGTGCCAGTAGTATAGACTTCAGTGGAGAGACCCAGTACTTC.

The chain recombines TRBV15 with TRBJ2-7, with 10 bases aligning to TRBD2. V was clipped by 3 bases and J by 4 bases; unmatched bases: 12. The CDR3 spans 17 residues. Germline values: CDR1 LNHNV, CDR2 YYDKDF (reference sequence). CDR3 region: CATSSLDWSGRAYEQYF. CDR3 in DNA: TGTGCCACCAGCAGTCTCGATTGGAGCGGGAGGGCGTACGAGCAGTACTTC.

This rearrangement joins TRBV28 to TRBJ1-3; a weak D match, TRBD1 (5 bases). Trimming pared 3 bases from V and 0 bases from J, leaving 9 bases between. Germline CDR1 reads MDHEN; CDR2 reads SYDVKM. The CDR3 spans 15 residues. The CDR3 loop reads CASSLGPFSGNTIYF. The CDR3 DNA follows: TGTGCCAGCAGTTTGGGGCCGTTCTCTGGAAACACCATATATTTT.

The chain couples TRBV6-6 to TRBJ2-1; either TRBD1 or TRBD2 may supply D (6 bases each). CDR3 size: 16 residues. V was cut by 0 bases and J by 8 bases, with 17 bases left in between. Germline CDR1 and CDR2: MNHNY and SVGAGI (reference sequence). CDR3 amino acids: CASSYSGAGPTDEQFF. CDR3 coding DNA: TGTGCCAGCAGTTACTCGGGGGCGGGACCAACAGATGAGCAGTTCTTC.

The chain recombines TRBV28 with TRBJ1-4; D gene unclear. The germline gives CDR1 MDHEN, CDR2 SYDVKM. Trimming removed 6 bases from V and 0 bases from J, with 17 bases in between. The CDR3 is made up of 17 amino acids. Written as DNA, the CDR3 is TGTGCCAGCAGCCCTCTTAGCACGGATGCAACTAATGAAAAACTGTTTTTT. This encodes CASSPLSTDATNEKLFF. Full variable domain (remainder filled in from reference TRBV28 and TRBJ1-4): DVKVTQSSRYLVKRTGEKVFLECVQDMDHENMFWYRQDPGLGLRLIYFSYDVKMKEKGDIPEGYSVSREKKERFSLILESASTNQTSMYLCASSPLSTDATNEKLFFGSGTQLSVL.

The chain is built from TRBV7-8 and TRBJ2-7; D not resolved. Germline V CDR1 and CDR2: SGHVS, FQNEAQ. V lost 5 bases to trimming and J lost 2 bases, with 4 bases between them. CDR3 length: 11 residues. The CDR3 region has the DNA TGTGCCAGCAGCAAGACCTACGAGCAGTACTTC. Translating it yields CASSKTYEQYF.

A remark on this clone: One junction end does not reproduce the germline sequence, and a read error may be involved. CDR3 DNA sequence: TGTGCCAGCCGTGAGAGGGGGGACTATGGCTACACCTTC. Its protein is CASRERGDYGYTF. The chain couples TRBV25-1 to TRBJ1-2, with D perhaps TRBD1 (6 bases). Germline V gives CDR1 MGHDK, CDR2 SYGVNS. The CDR3 is made up of 13 amino acids.

The chain uses TRBV6-5 and TRBJ1-5; D remains ambiguous. CDR1 is MNHEY and CDR2 is SVGAGI in the germline V gene. CDR3 length: 13 residues. V was clipped by 6 bases and J by 4 bases, with 10 bases between them. CDR3 in DNA: TGTGCCAGCAGACCCGACGGGAATCAGCCCCAGCATTTT. It codes for CASRPDGNQPQHF.

This sequence joins TRBV4-1 and TRBJ2-7; 10 bases map to TRBD1. V dropped 1 base and J dropped 0; count of bases not matched to a gene: 12. CDR1 and CDR2 from the germline V gene are MGHRA and YSYEKL. The CDR3 is 19 amino acids. CDR3 DNA: TGCGCCAGCAGCCAAGGAGGATATCCGGGACAGGGGAGCTCCTACGAGCAGTACTTC. Encoded protein: CASSQGGYPGQGSSYEQYF.

The chain combines TRBV18 with TRBJ1-1, with a tentative D call TRBD1 (5 bases). The CDR3 has 13 residues. V shed 4 bases and J shed 3 bases, with 9 bases lying between them. The germline CDR1 and CDR2 sequences are KGHSH and LQKENI. The CDR3 DNA is TGTGCCAGCTCACAGACAGCAGACACTGAAGCTTTCTTT. Amino acid sequence: CASSQTADTEAFF.

Only a few counts were recorded for this clone. The chain recombines TRBV5-6 with TRBJ1-1, with TRBD1 as a possible D gene (6 bases). V was shortened by 3 bases and J by 2 bases, with 14 bases between the two germline ends. This CDR3 contains 15 residues. Germline V gene data show CDR1 as SGHDT and CDR2 as YYEEEE. The CDR3: CASSSWTVSNTEAFF. The CDR3 DNA follows: TGTGCCAGCAGCTCGTGGACAGTCTCAAACACTGAAGCTTTCTTT.

The chain links TRBV5-1 to TRBJ1-4; D gene uncertain. The V gene's germline CDR1 is SGHRS and CDR2 YFSETQ. The CDR3 contains 14 residues. V lost 4 bases and J lost 0, with 7 bases in between. The CDR3 loop reads CASSEDATNEKLFF. In DNA form, the CDR3 reads TGCGCCAGCAGCGAGGACGCAACTAATGAAAAACTGTTTTTT. Using reference TRBV5-1 and TRBJ1-4 for the parts outside the CDR3, the full variable domain is KAGVTQTPRYLIKTRGQQVTLSCSPISGHRSVSWYQQTPGQGLQFLFEYFSETQRNKGNFPGRFSGRQFSNSRSEMNVSTLELGDSALYLCASSEDATNEKLFFGSGTQLSVL.

This sequence joins TRBV10-2 and TRBJ1-2; a possible D gene is TRBD1 (5 bases). Germline assignment: CDR1 WSHSY and CDR2 SAAADI. Trimming left V 0 bases short and J 7 bases short, with 6 bases between. CDR3 length equals 12 residues. CDR3 bases: TGCGCCAGCAGTGAGTCAAGGGGTGGCTACACCTTC. Translated: CASSESRGGYTF.

The chain links TRBV19 to TRBJ2-7, with 11 bases that match TRBD1. The CDR3 has 14 residues. J gave up 3 bases and V 8 bases, and 6 bases lay outside the gene matches. In germline, CDR1 is LNHDA, CDR2 SQIVND (reference sequence). The CDR3 reads CASQPGTGGYEQYF. The CDR3 DNA reads TGTGCCAGTCAACCCGGGACAGGGGGCTACGAGCAGTACTTC.